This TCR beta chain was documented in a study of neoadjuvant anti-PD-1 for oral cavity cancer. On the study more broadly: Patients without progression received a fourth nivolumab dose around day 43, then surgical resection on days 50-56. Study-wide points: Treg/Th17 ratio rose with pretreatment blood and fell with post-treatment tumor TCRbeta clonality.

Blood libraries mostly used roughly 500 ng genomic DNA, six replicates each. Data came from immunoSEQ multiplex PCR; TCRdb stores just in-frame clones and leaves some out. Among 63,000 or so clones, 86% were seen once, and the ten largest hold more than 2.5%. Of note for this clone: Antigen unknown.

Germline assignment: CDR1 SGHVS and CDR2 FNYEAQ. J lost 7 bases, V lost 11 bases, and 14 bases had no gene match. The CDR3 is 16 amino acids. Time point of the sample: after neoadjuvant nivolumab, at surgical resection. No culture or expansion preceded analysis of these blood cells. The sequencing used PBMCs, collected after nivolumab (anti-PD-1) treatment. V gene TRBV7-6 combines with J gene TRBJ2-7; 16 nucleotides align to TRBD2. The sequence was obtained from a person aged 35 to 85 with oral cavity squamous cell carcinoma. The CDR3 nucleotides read TGTGCCTCCGGACCGGGACTAGCGGGAGGGCCTTGGGAGCAGTACTTC. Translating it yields CASGPGLAGGPWEQYF.